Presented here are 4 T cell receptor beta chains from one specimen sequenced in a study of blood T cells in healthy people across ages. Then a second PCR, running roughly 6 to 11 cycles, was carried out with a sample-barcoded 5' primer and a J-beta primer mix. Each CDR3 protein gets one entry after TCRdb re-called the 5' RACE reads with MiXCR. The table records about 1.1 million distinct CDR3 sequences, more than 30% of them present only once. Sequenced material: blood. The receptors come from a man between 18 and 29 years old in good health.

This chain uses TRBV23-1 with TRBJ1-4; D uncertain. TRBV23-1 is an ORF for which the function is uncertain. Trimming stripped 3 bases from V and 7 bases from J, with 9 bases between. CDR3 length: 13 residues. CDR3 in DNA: TGCGCCAGCAGTCATAGTTTTTGTGAAAAACTGTTTTTT. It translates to CASSHSFCEKLFF.

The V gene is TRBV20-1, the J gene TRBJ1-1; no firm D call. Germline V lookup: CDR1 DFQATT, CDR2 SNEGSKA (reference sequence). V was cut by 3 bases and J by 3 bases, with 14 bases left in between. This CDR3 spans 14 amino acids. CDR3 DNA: TGCAGTGCTAGTGGGTCGACCCTTGACACTGAAGCTTTCTTT. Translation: CSASGSTLDTEAFF.

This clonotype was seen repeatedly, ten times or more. In DNA form, the CDR3 reads TGCGCCAGCAGCCAAGAAAACCGCCAGGATACGCAGTATTTT. This sequence encodes CASSQENRQDTQYF. The chain has TRBV4-3 and TRBJ2-3; no reliable D call. Germline assignment: CDR1 LGHNA and CDR2 YSLEER. Between the trimmed V and J ends, which lost 0 bases and 6 bases, there was a span of 10 bases. This CDR3 has 14 residues.

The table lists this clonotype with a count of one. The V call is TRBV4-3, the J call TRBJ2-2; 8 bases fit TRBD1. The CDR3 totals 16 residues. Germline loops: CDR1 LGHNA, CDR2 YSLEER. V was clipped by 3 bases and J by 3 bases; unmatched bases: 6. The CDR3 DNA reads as TGCGCCAGCAGCCAGGCCGACAGGGGCTACACCGGGGAGCTGTTTTTT. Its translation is CASSQADRGYTGELFF.